Below are 6 T cell receptor beta chains sequenced from a single sample in a study of shared clonotypes between healthy human individuals. Sequenced by immunoSEQ multiplex PCR; TCRdb stores in-frame clones only, minus some. The profile covers about 2 million clones, with over 85% appearing a single time and 0.13% taken by the ten largest. Sequenced material: naive CD4+ T cells sorted from blood. The subset is: CD45RA+ positively selected. The receptors come from a man younger than 35 in good health.

V is TRBV10-1 and J is TRBJ2-3; the D gene is possibly TRBD2 (5 bases). CDR1 WNHNN and CDR2 SYGVQD come from the germline V gene (reference sequence). V lost 4 bases, J lost 6 bases, and 14 bases lay in between. The CDR3 is 14 residues long. DNA for the CDR3: TGCGCCAGCAGTGCGTTCCTAGCAACGGATACGCAGTATTTT. This encodes CASSAFLATDTQYF.

The J gene is TRBJ1-6, the V gene TRBV10-3; D gene uncertain. From germline, CDR1 is ENHRY and CDR2 SYGVKD. CDR3 size: 15 residues. The germline V and J ends were trimmed by 4 bases and 6 bases, with 13 bases remaining between them. CDR3 sequence reads: CAISVDRPGNSPLHF. The CDR3 nucleotides read TGTGCCATCAGTGTGGACCGGCCCGGTAATTCACCCCTCCACTTT.

The rearrangement joins TRBV11-2 to TRBJ1-1, with D perhaps TRBD1 (5 bases). Germline V gene lookup returns CDR1 SGHAT and CDR2 FQNNGV. V lost 1 base, J lost 2 bases, and 11 bases lay in between. The CDR3 length is 15 residues. CDR3 in DNA: TGTGCCAGCAGCTTAGCGGGACTCCTTAACACTGAAGCTTTCTTT. It yields the protein CASSLAGLLNTEAFF.

V gene TRBV7-9 combines with J gene TRBJ2-5; the match to TRBD2 covers 13 bases. The CDR3 has 15 amino acids. The germline V gene encodes CDR1 SEHNR and CDR2 FQNEAQ (reference sequence). V lost 3 bases and J lost 5; bases outside the gene matches: 3. The CDR3 region is CASSLGLAGSETQYF. The CDR3 bases are TGTGCCAGCAGCTTGGGACTAGCGGGATCTGAGACCCAGTACTTC.

This sequence joins TRBV2 and TRBJ2-7; tentatively, D is TRBD1 or TRBD2 (5 bases each). The CDR3 has 15 amino acids. Germline lookup yields CDR1 SNHLY and CDR2 FYNNEI. The V end lost 2 bases, the J end lost 2 bases, and 13 bases lay between the germline ends. The CDR3, as DNA: TGTGCCAGCAGTGAAAGTTGGGACGCAACCTACGAGCAGTACTTC. Translation gives CASSESWDATYEQYF.

This sequence joins TRBV18 and TRBJ1-2; possible D gene TRBD1, 5 bases. Per germline, CDR1 KGHSH and CDR2 LQKENI. The length of the CDR3 is 13 residues. The germline V and J ends were trimmed by 2 bases and 6 bases, with 10 bases remaining between them. The CDR3 reads CASSPGTENGYTF. CDR3 sequence (DNA): TGTGCCAGCTCACCAGGGACCGAGAATGGCTACACCTTC. The entire variable domain, with the rest obtained from reference TRBV18 and TRBJ1-2, is as follows: NAGVMQNPRHLVRRRGQEARLRCSPMKGHSHVYWYRQLPEEGLKFMVYLQKENIIDESGMPKERFSAEFPKEGPSILRIQQVVRGDSAAYFCASSPGTENGYTFGSGTRLTVV.